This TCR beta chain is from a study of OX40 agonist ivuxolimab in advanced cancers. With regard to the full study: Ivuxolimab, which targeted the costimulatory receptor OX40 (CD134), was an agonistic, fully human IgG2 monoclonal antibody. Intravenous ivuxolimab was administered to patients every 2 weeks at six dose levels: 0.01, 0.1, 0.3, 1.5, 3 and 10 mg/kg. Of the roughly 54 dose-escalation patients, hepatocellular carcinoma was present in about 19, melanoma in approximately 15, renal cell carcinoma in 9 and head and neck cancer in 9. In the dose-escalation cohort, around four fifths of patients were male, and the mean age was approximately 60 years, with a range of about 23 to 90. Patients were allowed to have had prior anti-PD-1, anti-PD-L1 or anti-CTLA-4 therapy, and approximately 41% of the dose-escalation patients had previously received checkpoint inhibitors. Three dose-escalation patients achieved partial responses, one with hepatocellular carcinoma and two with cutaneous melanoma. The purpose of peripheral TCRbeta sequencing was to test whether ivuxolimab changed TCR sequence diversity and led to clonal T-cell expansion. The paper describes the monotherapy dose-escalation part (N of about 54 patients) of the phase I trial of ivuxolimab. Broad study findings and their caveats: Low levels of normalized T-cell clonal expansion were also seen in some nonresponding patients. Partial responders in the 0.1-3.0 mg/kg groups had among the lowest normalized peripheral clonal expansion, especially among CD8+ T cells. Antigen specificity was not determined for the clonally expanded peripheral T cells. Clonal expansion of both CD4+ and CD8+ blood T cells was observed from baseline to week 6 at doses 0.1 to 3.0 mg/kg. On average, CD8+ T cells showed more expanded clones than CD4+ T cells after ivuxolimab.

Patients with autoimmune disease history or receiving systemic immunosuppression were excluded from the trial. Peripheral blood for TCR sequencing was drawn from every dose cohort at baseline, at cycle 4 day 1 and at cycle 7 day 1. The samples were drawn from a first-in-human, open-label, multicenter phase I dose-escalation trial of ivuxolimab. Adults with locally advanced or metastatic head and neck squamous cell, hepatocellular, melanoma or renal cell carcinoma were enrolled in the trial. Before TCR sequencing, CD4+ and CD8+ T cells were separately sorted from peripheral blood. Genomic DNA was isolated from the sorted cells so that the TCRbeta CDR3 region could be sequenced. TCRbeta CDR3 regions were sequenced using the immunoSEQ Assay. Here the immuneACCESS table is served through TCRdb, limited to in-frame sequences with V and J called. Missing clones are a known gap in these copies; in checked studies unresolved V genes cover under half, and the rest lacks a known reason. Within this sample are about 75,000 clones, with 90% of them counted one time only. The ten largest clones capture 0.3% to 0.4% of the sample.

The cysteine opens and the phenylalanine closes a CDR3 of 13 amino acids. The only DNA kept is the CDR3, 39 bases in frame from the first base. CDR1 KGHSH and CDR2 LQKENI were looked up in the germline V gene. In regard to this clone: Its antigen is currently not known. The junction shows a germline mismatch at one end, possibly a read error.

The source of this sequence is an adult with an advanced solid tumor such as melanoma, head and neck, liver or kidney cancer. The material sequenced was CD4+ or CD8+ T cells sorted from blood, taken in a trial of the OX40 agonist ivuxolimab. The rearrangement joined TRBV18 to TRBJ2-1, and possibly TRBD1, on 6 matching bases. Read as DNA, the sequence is TGTGCCACCTCACAGGGTGAGAACAATGAGCAGTTCTTC. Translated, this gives CATSQGENNEQFF. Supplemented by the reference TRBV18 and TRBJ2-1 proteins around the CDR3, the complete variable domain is NAGVMQNPRHLVRRRGQEARLRCSPMKGHSHVYWYRQLPEEGLKFMVYLQKENIIDESGMPKERFSAEFPKEGPSILRIQQVVRGDSAAYFCATSQGENNEQFFGPGTRLTVL.